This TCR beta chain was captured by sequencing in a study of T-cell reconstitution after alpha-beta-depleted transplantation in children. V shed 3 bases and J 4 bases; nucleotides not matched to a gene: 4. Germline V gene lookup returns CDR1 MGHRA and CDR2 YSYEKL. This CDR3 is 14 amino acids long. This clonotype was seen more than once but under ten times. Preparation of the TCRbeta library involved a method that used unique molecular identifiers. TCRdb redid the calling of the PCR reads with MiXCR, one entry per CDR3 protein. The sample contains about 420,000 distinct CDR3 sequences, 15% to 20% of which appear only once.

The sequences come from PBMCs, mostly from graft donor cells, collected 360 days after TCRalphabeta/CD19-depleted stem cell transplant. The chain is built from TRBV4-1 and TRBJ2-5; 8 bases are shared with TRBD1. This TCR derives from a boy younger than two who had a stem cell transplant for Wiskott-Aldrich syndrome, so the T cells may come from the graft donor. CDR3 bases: TGCGCCAGCAGCCAGATACAGGGGGGAGAGACCCAGTACTTC. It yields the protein CASSQIQGGETQYF.